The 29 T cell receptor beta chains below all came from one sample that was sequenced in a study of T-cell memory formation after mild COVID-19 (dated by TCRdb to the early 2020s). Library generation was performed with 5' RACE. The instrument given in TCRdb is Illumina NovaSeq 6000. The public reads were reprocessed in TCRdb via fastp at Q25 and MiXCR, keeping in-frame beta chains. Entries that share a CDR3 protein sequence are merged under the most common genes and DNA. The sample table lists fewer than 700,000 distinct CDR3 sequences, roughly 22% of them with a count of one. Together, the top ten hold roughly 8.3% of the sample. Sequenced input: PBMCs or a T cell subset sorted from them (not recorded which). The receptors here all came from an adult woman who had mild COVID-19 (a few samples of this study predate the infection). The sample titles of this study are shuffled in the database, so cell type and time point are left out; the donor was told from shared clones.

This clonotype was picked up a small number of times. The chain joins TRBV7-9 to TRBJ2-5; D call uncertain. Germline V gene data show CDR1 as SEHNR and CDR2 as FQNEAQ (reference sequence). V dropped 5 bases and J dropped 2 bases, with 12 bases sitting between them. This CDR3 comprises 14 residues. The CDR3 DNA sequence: TGTGCCAGCAGCCCTTCGGGCAGTCAAGAGACCCAGTACTTC. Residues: CASSPSGSQETQYF.

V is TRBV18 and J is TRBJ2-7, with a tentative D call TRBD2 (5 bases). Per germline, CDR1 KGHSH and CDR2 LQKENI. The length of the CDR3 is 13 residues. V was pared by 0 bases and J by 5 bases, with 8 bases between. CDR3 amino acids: CASSPPRANEQYF. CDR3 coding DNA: TGTGCCAGCTCACCACCGAGGGCTAACGAGCAGTACTTC.

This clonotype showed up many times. The CDR3 sequence: CASSQDRPYSNQPQHF. As DNA, the CDR3 is TGTGCCAGTAGCCAAGACAGGCCGTATAGCAATCAGCCCCAGCATTTT. This chain joins TRBV19 and TRBJ1-5, with D possibly being TRBD1 (6 bases). Germline CDR1 and CDR2: LNHDA and SQIVND (reference sequence). The CDR3 has 16 residues. The V end lost 6 bases, the J end lost 0 bases, and 15 bases lay between the germline ends.

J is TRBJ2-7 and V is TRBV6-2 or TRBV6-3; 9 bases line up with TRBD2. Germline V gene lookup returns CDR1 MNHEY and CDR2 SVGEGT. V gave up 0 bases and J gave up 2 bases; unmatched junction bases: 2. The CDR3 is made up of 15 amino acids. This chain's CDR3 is CASSYSSGRAYEQYF. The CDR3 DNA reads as TGTGCCAGCAGTTACTCTAGCGGGAGAGCCTACGAGCAGTACTTC.

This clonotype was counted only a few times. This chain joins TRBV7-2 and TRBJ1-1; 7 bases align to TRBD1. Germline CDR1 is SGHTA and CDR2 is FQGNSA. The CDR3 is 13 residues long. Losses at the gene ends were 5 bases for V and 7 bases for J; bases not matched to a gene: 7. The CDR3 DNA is TGTGCCAGCAGCCCTCGGGGACAGCTTGAAGCTTTCTTT. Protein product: CASSPRGQLEAFF.

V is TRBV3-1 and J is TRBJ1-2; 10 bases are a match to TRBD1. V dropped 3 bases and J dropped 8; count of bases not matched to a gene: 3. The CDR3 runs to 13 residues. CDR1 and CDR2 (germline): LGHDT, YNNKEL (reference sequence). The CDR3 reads CASSQGQGNGYTF. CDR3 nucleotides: TGTGCCAGCAGCCAGGGACAGGGGAACGGCTACACCTTC.

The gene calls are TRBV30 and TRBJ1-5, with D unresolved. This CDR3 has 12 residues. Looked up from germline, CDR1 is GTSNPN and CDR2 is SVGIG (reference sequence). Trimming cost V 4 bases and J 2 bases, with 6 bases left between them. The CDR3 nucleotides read TGTGCCTGGAAAGATGGCAATCAGCCCCAGCATTTT. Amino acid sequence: CAWKDGNQPQHF.

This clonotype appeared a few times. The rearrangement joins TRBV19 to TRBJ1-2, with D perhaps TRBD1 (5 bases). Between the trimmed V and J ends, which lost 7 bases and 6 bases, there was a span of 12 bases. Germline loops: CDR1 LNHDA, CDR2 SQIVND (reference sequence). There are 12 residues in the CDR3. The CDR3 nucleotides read TGTGCCAGTAATGTGGGACGGGATGGCTACACCTTC. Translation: CASNVGRDGYTF.

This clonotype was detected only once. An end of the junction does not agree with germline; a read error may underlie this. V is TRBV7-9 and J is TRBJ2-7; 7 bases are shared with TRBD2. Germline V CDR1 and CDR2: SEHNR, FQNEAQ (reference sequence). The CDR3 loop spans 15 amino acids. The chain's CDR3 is CASRLVSGWDYEQYF. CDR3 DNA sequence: TGTGCCAGCAGATTAGTTAGCGGGTGGGACTACGAGCAGTACTTC.

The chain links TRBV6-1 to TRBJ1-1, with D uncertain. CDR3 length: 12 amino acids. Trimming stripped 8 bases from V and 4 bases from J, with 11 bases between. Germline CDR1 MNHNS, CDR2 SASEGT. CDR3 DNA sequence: TGTGCCAGCCAACATGTGGTCACTGAAGCTTTCTTT. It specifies CASQHVVTEAFF.

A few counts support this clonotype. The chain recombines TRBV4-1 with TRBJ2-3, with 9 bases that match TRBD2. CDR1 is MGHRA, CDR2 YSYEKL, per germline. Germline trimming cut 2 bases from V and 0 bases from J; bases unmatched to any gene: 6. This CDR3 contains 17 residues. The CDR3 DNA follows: TGCGCCAGCAGCCAACATCGAGCGGGGGGAAGCACAGATACGCAGTATTTT. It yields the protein CASSQHRAGGSTDTQYF.

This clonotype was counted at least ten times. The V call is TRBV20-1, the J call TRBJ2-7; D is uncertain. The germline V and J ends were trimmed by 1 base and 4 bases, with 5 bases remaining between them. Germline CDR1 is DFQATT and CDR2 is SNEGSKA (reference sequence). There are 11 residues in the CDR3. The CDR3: CSARGGYEQYF. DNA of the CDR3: TGCAGTGCTAGAGGGGGATACGAGCAGTACTTC.

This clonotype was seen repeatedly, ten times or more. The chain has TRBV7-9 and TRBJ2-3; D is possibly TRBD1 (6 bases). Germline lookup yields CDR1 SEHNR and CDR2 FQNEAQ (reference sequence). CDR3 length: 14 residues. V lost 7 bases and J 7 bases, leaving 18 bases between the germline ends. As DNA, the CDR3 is TGTGCCAGCATGGGGACACCCGACGCAAATACGCAGTATTTT. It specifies CASMGTPDANTQYF. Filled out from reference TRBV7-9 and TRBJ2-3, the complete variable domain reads DTGVSQNPRHKITKRGQNVTFRCDPISEHNRLYWYRQTLGQGPEFLTYFQNEAQLEKSRLLSDRFSAERPKGSFSTLEIQRTEQGDSAMYLCASMGTPDANTQYFGPGTRLTVL.

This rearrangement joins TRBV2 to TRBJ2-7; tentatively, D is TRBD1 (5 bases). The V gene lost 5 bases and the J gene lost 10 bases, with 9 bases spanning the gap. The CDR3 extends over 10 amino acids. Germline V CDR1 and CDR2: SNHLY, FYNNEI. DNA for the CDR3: TGTGCCAGCAGTACGACAGCACAGTACTTC. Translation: CASSTTAQYF.

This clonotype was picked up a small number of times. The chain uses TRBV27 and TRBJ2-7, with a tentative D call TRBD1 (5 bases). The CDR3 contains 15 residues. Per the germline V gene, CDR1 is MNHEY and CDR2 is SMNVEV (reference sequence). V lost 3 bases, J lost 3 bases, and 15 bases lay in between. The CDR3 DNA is TGTGCCAGCAGTTTTTCAGGAAGGGGTGACTACGAGCAGTACTTC. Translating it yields CASSFSGRGDYEQYF.

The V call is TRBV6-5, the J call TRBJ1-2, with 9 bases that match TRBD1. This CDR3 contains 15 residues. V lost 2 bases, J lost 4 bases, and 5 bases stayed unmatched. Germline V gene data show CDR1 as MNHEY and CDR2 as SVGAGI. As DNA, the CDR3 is TGTGCCAGCAGTTACGGTGGACAGGGGTTCTATGGCTACACCTTC. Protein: CASSYGGQGFYGYTF.

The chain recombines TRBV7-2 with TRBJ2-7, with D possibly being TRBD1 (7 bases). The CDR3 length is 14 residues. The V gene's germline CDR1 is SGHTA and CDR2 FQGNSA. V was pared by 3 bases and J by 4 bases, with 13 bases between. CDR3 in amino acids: CASSLAGQLYEQYF. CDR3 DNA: TGTGCCAGCAGCTTGGCGGGACAGTTATACGAGCAGTACTTC.

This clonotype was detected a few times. CDR3 in DNA: TGTGCCAGCAGCTTAGCCTCCACACTCCGGATGAACACTGAAGCTTTCTTT. Translation gives CASSLASTLRMNTEAFF. The chain uses TRBV7-8 and TRBJ1-1, with D uncertain. Germline V gene sequence: CDR1 SGHVS, CDR2 FQNEAQ. V dropped 0 bases and J dropped 0 bases, with 14 bases sitting between them. The CDR3 totals 17 residues.

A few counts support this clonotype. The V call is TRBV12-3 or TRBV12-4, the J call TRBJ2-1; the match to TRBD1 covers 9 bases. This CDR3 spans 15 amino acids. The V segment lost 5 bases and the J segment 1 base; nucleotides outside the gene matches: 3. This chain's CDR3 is CASSRTGASYNEQFF. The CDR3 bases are TGTGCCAGCAGTAGGACAGGGGCGTCCTACAATGAGCAGTTCTTC.

CDR3 in amino acids: CATSSPRDSIEKLFF. CDR3 in DNA: TGTGCCACCAGCAGCCCACGGGACAGCATTGAAAAACTGTTTTTT. The chain couples TRBV15 to TRBJ1-4; 7 nucleotides match TRBD1. The CDR3 runs to 15 residues. Germline V gene lookup returns CDR1 LNHNV and CDR2 YYDKDF (reference sequence). The ends lost 3 bases at V and 7 bases at J; junction bases unmatched: 8. The full variable domain, in which reference TRBV15 and TRBJ1-4 provide the parts outside the CDR3, is DAMVIQNPRYQVTQFGKPVTLSCSQTLNHNVMYWYQQKSSQAPKLLFHYYDKDFNNEADTPDNFQSRRPNTSFCFLDIRSPGLGDTAMYLCATSSPRDSIEKLFFGSGTQLSVL.

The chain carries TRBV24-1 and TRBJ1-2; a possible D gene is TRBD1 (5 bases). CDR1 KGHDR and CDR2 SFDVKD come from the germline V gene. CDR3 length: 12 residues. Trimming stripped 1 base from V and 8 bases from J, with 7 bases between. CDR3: CATSDLGAGYTF. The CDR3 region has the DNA TGTGCCACCAGTGATTTAGGGGCCGGCTACACCTTC.

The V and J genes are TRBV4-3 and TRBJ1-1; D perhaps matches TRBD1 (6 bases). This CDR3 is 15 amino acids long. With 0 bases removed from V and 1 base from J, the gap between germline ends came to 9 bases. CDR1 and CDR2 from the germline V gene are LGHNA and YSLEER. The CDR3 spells CASSQDGGQNTEAFF. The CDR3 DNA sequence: TGCGCCAGCAGCCAAGATGGGGGACAGAACACTGAAGCTTTCTTT.

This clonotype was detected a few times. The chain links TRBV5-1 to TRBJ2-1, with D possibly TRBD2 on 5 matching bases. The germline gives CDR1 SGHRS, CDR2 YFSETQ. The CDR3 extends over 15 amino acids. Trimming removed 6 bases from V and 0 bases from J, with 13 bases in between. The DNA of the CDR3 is TGCGCCAGCACCCCGGAGCGGCCCTCCTACAATGAGCAGTTCTTC. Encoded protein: CASTPERPSYNEQFF.

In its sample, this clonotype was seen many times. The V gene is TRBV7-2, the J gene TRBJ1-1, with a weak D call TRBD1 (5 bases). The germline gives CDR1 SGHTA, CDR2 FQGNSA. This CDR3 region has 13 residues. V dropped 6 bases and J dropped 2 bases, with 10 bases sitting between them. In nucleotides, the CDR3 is TGTGCCAGCAGGAGAGGGGACAACACTGAAGCTTTCTTT. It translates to CASRRGDNTEAFF.

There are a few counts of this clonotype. The CDR3 DNA reads TGTGCCAGCAGAAGAGGGGGAAACTACGAGCAGTACTTC. Its translation: CASRRGGNYEQYF. The chain carries TRBV6-5 and TRBJ2-7, with D tentatively TRBD1 (6 bases). The CDR3 runs to 13 residues. CDR1 is MNHEY, CDR2 SVGAGI, per germline. V shed 6 bases and J shed 3 bases, with 12 bases lying between them.

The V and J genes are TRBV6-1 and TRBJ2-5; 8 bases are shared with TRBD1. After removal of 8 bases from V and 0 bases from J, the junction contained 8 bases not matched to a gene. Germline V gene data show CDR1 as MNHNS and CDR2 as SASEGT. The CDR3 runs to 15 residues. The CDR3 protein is CASGTGGVYQETQYF. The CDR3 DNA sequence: TGTGCCAGCGGAACAGGGGGAGTTTACCAAGAGACCCAGTACTTC.

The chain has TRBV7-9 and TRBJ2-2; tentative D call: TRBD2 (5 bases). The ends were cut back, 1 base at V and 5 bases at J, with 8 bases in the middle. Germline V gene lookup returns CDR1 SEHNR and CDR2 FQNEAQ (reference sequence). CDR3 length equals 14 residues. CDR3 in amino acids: CASSLDGGTGELFF. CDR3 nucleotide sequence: TGTGCCAGCAGCTTAGACGGAGGTACCGGGGAGCTGTTTTTT.

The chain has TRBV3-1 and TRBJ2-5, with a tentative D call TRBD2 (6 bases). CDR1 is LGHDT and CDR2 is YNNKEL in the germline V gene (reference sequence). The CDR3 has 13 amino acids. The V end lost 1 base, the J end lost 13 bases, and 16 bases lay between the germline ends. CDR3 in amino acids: CASSQGGGARGYF. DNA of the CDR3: TGTGCCAGCAGCCAAGGTGGTGGGGCGCGGGGGTACTTC.

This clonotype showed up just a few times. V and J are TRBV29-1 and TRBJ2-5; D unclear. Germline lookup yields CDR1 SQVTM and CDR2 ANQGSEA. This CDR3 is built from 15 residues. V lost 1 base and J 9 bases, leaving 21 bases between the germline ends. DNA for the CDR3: TGCAGCGTTGAAGGGTCGCTGTGGTTAGAGAAGGCCCAGTACTTC. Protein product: CSVEGSLWLEKAQYF. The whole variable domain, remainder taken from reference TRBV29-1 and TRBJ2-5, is SAVISQKPSRDICQRGTSLTIQCQVDSQVTMMFWYRQQPGQSLTLIATANQGSEATYESGFVIDKFPISRPNLTFSTLTVSNMSPEDSSIYLCSVEGSLWLEKAQYFGPGTRLLVL.